Below are 26 T cell receptor beta chains sequenced from a single sample in a study of CD8+ T cells in alopecia areata (dated 2018 in TCRdb). The time point label for this specimen denotes: about 5 months on oral tofacitinib. This specimen's treatment or condition label, per the study, means: oral pan-JAK inhibitor, 5-10 mg twice daily. Receptors were amplified or captured by the immunoSEQ multiplex PCR assay. RNA was extracted from all samples and reverse transcribed into cDNA as template for TCR sequencing. TCRdb took over this immuneACCESS table, retaining in-frame rearrangements with V and J assigned. Such tables are incomplete; in checked studies, under half of the missing clones stem from an unresolved V gene, and the remainder is unexplained. The sample contains about 180,000 clones, less than 70% of them found a single time. Together, the top ten hold about a tenth of the sample. Here the sequenced sample was CD8+ T cells sorted from blood, taken at week 24, from a patient treated with tofacitinib. These receptors all come from a human donor with alopecia areata.

This clone showed up just once. This chain uses TRBV29-1 with TRBJ1-2; a weak D match, TRBD1 (6 bases). The CDR3 runs 14 residues. CDR1 SQVTM and CDR2 ANQGSEA come from the germline V gene. V was shortened by 0 bases and J by 8 bases, with 16 bases between the two germline ends. CDR3: CSVEDRTGRRGYTF. CDR3 nucleotides: TGCAGCGTTGAAGATCGAACAGGGCGGCGAGGCTACACCTTC.

Only one count was recorded for this clone. Other DNA sequences in the sample encode the same CDR3. V is TRBV27 and J is TRBJ1-1; D gene ambiguous. The CDR3 consists of 13 residues. In germline, CDR1 is MNHEY, CDR2 SMNVEV (reference sequence). Trimming shortened V by 3 bases and J by 1 base, and 6 bases separated the two germline ends. The CDR3 loop reads CASSLSPNTEAFF. In DNA form, the CDR3 reads TGTGCCAGCAGTTTGTCACCGAACACTGAAGCTTTCTTT.

CDR3 bases: TGCAGCGTTGAAGATCGTCACAGGGAATACTATGGCTACACCTTC. This encodes CSVEDRHREYYGYTF. The gene calls are TRBV29-1 and TRBJ1-2; D may be TRBD1 (6 bases). CDR1 SQVTM and CDR2 ANQGSEA come from the germline V gene. Trimming stripped 0 bases from V and 3 bases from J, with 14 bases between. The CDR3 is 15 residues long.

The J gene is TRBJ2-6, the V gene TRBV21-1. TRBV21-1 is an annotated pseudogene. The CDR3 totals 15 residues. The chain's CDR3 is CASNGGCSGANVLTF. The CDR3 bases are TGTGCCAGCAACGGGGGCTGCTCTGGGGCCAACGTCCTGACTTTC.

Of note for this clone: The same CDR3 is also encoded by other DNA sequences in this sample. The rearrangement joins TRBV4-3 to TRBJ1-2; 7 bases map to TRBD1. J lost 3 bases, V lost 0 bases, and 4 bases had no gene match. CDR1 and CDR2 (germline): LGHNA, YSLEER. The CDR3 is 15 amino acids. The CDR3 here is CASSQDRQGDYGYTF. The CDR3 DNA reads TGCGCCAGCAGCCAAGATCGACAGGGAGACTATGGCTACACCTTC.

This chain joins TRBV6-6 and TRBJ1-2, with 7 bases fitting TRBD1. V lost 0 bases and J lost 8; bases outside the gene matches: 6. Germline V lookup: CDR1 MNHNY, CDR2 SVGAGI (reference sequence). This CDR3 contains 14 residues. The CDR3 DNA sequence: TGTGCCAGCAGTTACTCGACGACAGGGCAGGGCTACACCTTC. It specifies CASSYSTTGQGYTF.

The chain employs TRBV2 and TRBJ2-5; 7 bases line up with TRBD2. The CDR3 has 16 amino acids. Per germline, CDR1 SNHLY and CDR2 FYNNEI. J gave up 1 base and V 6 bases, and 11 bases lay outside the gene matches. The CDR3 region is CASSVPGLRVQETQYF. CDR3 nucleotide sequence: TGTGCCAGCAGCGTCCCGGGACTACGGGTCCAAGAGACCCAGTACTTC.

This clone appeared once. V gene TRBV5-4 combines with J gene TRBJ2-1, with a tentative D call TRBD2 (6 bases). The V end was cut by 5 bases, the J end by 8 bases, with 14 bases between. Germline CDR1 SGHNT, CDR2 YYREEE (reference sequence). CDR3 length: 13 amino acids. This CDR3 is CASRTSGEDEQFF. The DNA of the CDR3 is TGTGCCAGCAGGACTAGTGGGGAGGATGAGCAGTTCTTC.

The chain is built from TRBV13 and TRBJ2-1; TRBD2 is a possible D gene (6 bases). The ends were cut back, 4 bases at V and 3 bases at J, with 13 bases in the middle. CDR3 length equals 15 residues. Per the germline V gene, CDR1 is PRHDT and CDR2 is FYEKMQ (reference sequence). The CDR3 DNA reads TGTGCCAGCAGCTCGCCGGGGGAGGACTACAATGAGCAGTTCTTC. It encodes CASSSPGEDYNEQFF.

The chain couples TRBV27 to TRBJ2-2, with D perhaps matching TRBD2 (6 bases). The CDR3 has 14 amino acids. Germline loops: CDR1 MNHEY, CDR2 SMNVEV (reference sequence). V lost 3 bases and J 5 bases, leaving 10 bases between the germline ends. Here the CDR3 DNA reads TGTGCCAGCAGTTTTTGGGGGGTGACCGGGGAGCTGTTTTTT. This encodes CASSFWGVTGELFF.

This chain joins TRBV29-1 and TRBJ1-2, with 9 positions matching TRBD1. The length of the CDR3 is 14 residues. Germline loops: CDR1 SQVTM, CDR2 ANQGSEA. The V gene end was trimmed by 5 bases and the J gene end by 4 bases; junction bases not matched to a gene: 8. The CDR3, as DNA: TGCAGCGTTAGAAGACAGGGGGAATTCTATGGCTACACCTTC. Its protein product is CSVRRQGEFYGYTF.

This chain links TRBV6-6 with TRBJ2-5; D tentatively fits TRBD1 or TRBD2 (5 bases each). Germline assignment: CDR1 MNHNY and CDR2 SVGAGI (reference sequence). Trimming pared 1 base from V and 4 bases from J, leaving 10 bases between. CDR3 length: 14 residues. As DNA, the CDR3 is TGTGCCAGCAGTTACTTGTCGGGGCTAGAGACCCAGTACTTC. Its translation is CASSYLSGLETQYF.

J is TRBJ2-1 and V is TRBV7-7; 7 bases fit TRBD1. From germline, CDR1 is SSHAT and CDR2 FNYEAQ (reference sequence). The V gene end was trimmed by 5 bases and the J gene end by 5 bases; junction bases not matched to a gene: 9. The CDR3 is 15 residues long. CDR3 sequence (DNA): TGTGCCAGCAGCCCACGACAGGGCTTGGACAATGAGCAGTTCTTC. It codes for CASSPRQGLDNEQFF.

The chain joins TRBV27 to TRBJ1-5; possible D gene TRBD1, 5 bases. Trimming removed 5 bases at V and 0 bases at J, with 11 bases between. The CDR3 extends over 15 amino acids. Germline V lookup: CDR1 MNHEY, CDR2 SMNVEV (reference sequence). CDR3 loop: CASSDTGHSNQPQHF. CDR3 DNA sequence: TGTGCCAGCAGTGACACAGGTCATAGCAATCAGCCCCAGCATTTT.

The sample holds a few counts of this clone. The rearrangement uses TRBV29-1 and TRBJ1-1; possibly TRBD1 for D (6 bases). Germline V gives CDR1 SQVTM, CDR2 ANQGSEA. The CDR3 contains 13 residues. V dropped 4 bases and J dropped 0 bases, with 9 bases sitting between them. CDR3 nucleotide sequence: TGCAGCGTTGCCGGGGGCTTGAACACTGAAGCTTTCTTT. This sequence encodes CSVAGGLNTEAFF.

The V call is TRBV5-1, the J call TRBJ2-3; tentatively, D is TRBD1 (5 bases). The CDR3 is 15 amino acids. The V end lost 0 bases, the J end lost 1 base, and 9 bases lay between the germline ends. CDR1 and CDR2 (germline): SGHRS, YFSETQ. DNA of the CDR3: TGCGCCAGCAGCTTGGAGACAGCAGGCACAGATACGCAGTATTTT. This sequence encodes CASSLETAGTDTQYF.

This sequence joins TRBV27 and TRBJ2-3; tentatively, D is TRBD1 (5 bases). The CDR3 is made up of 12 amino acids. Germline CDR1 reads MNHEY; CDR2 reads SMNVEV (reference sequence). V was cut by 5 bases and J by 9 bases, with 12 bases left in between. CDR3 sequence (DNA): TGTGCCAGCAGTACCCTCAGGGAAACGCAGTATTTT. It is translated as CASSTLRETQYF.

This clone was found once. This chain uses TRBV4-3 with TRBJ1-1; no firm D call. Trimming cost V 0 bases and J 2 bases, with 13 bases left between them. Germline V lookup: CDR1 LGHNA, CDR2 YSLEER. CDR3 size: 16 residues. The CDR3: CASSQDLSQENTEAFF. Written as DNA, the CDR3 is TGCGCCAGCAGCCAAGACTTATCTCAGGAAAACACTGAAGCTTTCTTT.

In this sample, this clone turned up once. V and J are TRBV4-3 and TRBJ2-2; a possible D gene is TRBD2 (6 bases). Per the germline V gene, CDR1 is LGHNA and CDR2 is YSLEER. There are 15 residues in the CDR3. Trimming removed 0 bases from V and 6 bases from J, with 11 bases in between. This CDR3 is CASSQDRQRAGELFF. The DNA of the CDR3 is TGCGCCAGCAGCCAAGATCGACAGCGGGCCGGGGAGCTGTTTTTT.

The chain links TRBV4-3 to TRBJ2-6; no clear D. Trimming stripped 1 base from V and 2 bases from J, with 9 bases between. The CDR3 has 16 amino acids. Germline V lookup: CDR1 LGHNA, CDR2 YSLEER. The chain's CDR3 is CASSQVTGTGANVLTF. CDR3 coding DNA: TGCGCCAGCAGCCAAGTTACGGGCACTGGGGCCAACGTCCTGACTTTC.

The V and J genes are TRBV29-1 and TRBJ2-1; no clear D gene. The CDR3 length is 11 residues. CDR1 is SQVTM, CDR2 ANQGSEA, per germline. Trimming removed 8 bases at V and 5 bases at J, with 10 bases between. Here the CDR3 DNA reads TGCAGCTTTTCAACTAACAATGAGCAGTTCTTC. Its translation is CSFSTNNEQFF.

This clone was detected a few times. In DNA, the CDR3 is TGTGCCAGCAGCTTATTGGCGGGGTACAATGAGCAGTTCTTC. This translates into CASSLLAGYNEQFF. J is TRBJ2-1 and V is TRBV7-8; a possible D gene is TRBD2 (6 bases). Germline loops: CDR1 SGHVS, CDR2 FQNEAQ. There are 14 residues in the CDR3. With 2 bases removed from V and 4 bases from J, the gap between germline ends came to 9 bases.

The CDR3 protein is CASSNGQFNQPQHF. Written as DNA, the CDR3 is TGTGCCAGCAGTAATGGACAGTTCAATCAGCCCCAGCATTTT. The chain uses TRBV27 and TRBJ1-5, with D tentatively TRBD1 (6 bases). Trimming removed 5 bases from V and 3 bases from J, with 11 bases in between. Germline V gene data show CDR1 as MNHEY and CDR2 as SMNVEV (reference sequence). The CDR3 is made up of 14 amino acids.

The chain uses TRBV29-1 and TRBJ1-1; 7 nucleotides line up with TRBD1. Germline CDR1 SQVTM, CDR2 ANQGSEA. This CDR3 comprises 14 residues. The ends lost 3 bases at V and 8 bases at J; junction bases unmatched: 12. The CDR3 DNA reads as TGCAGCGTTGAGGATTTGGAACAGGGGAGGGAAGCTTTCTTT. This gives the protein CSVEDLEQGREAFF.

The chain has TRBV14 and TRBJ2-5, with TRBD1 as a possible D gene (7 bases). The CDR3 is made up of 13 amino acids. V was clipped by 6 bases and J by 4 bases, with 12 bases between them. CDR1 and CDR2 (germline): SGHDN, FVKESK. The CDR3 reads CASRPRGAETQYF. The DNA for the CDR3 is TGTGCCAGCAGACCCAGGGGGGCAGAGACCCAGTACTTC.

This chain connects TRBV5-4 to TRBJ2-3, with TRBD2 as a possible D gene (5 bases). Germline CDR1 SGHNT, CDR2 YYREEE (reference sequence). V lost 4 bases to trimming and J lost 1 base, with 7 bases between them. The CDR3 loop spans 13 amino acids. The CDR3 nucleotides are TGTGCCAGCAGCCTGAGGGGCACAGATACGCAGTATTTT. This sequence encodes CASSLRGTDTQYF.